This T cell receptor (beta chain) is from a study of Graves' ophthalmopathy and Graves' hyperthyroidism. Excluded were patients with other autoimmune diseases, uncontrolled infections, pregnancy or lactation. Symptoms, serum thyroxine and TRAb, thyroid ultrasound, and orbital computed tomography formed the diagnostic basis. The starting material, 10 ml of fresh peripheral blood, provided the PBMCs. RNA transcripts yielded amplified TCR beta CDR3 regions. RT-PCR with HTBI primers came first, then second-round multiplex PCR. TCRdb processed the multiplex PCR reads anew with MiXCR; each CDR3 protein has one entry. The data show 350,000 to 400,000 distinct CDR3 sequences, with 15% seen just once and roughly 7% held by the top ten. This clonotype was found many times. The TCR was taken from a woman aged 18-29 years with stable Graves' hyperthyroidism. The specimen sequenced was peripheral blood.

The CDR3 DNA reads TGTGCCAGCAGCCAAGATCCCCCAGGGAACACTGAAGCTTTCTTT. Protein product: CASSQDPPGNTEAFF. This chain links TRBV4-2 with TRBJ1-1, with no clear D. Germline-derived CDR1 and CDR2 are LGHNA and YNFKEQ. CDR3 length equals 15 residues. Trimming removed 0 bases at V and 1 base at J, with 9 bases between.